These 27 T cell receptor beta chains were all obtained from the same sample, sequenced in a study of identical twins. TCRdb used MiXCR to reprocess the 5' RACE reads, holding one entry per CDR3 protein. The top ten clones hold approximately 7.9% of a sample with 300,000 to 400,000 distinct CDR3 sequences, about 12% of them seen once. These same data were also listed under a study on yellow fever vaccine responses in identical twins.

The sample taken for sequencing was CD8+ T cells sorted from blood. Receptor source: a woman younger than 30 in good health.

The chain has TRBV7-6 and TRBJ2-1; D remains unclear. CDR3 length: 13 amino acids. The germline CDR1 and CDR2 sequences are SGHVS and FNYEAQ. V gave up 5 bases and J gave up 5 bases, with 10 bases separating them. The chain's CDR3 is CASSPDFNNEQFF. The CDR3 DNA reads TGTGCCAGCAGCCCTGACTTCAACAATGAGCAGTTCTTC.

The CDR3 coding sequence is TGCAGTGGTAGGGTTCGACTAGCGGGGGTCGATGAGCAGTTCTTC. Amino acid sequence: CSGRVRLAGVDEQFF. The chain combines TRBV20-1 with TRBJ2-1; TRBD2 agrees at 12 bases. Germline values: CDR1 DFQATT, CDR2 SNEGSKA (reference sequence). Unmatched junction bases numbered 12, after V lost 7 bases and J lost 8 bases. The CDR3 is made up of 15 amino acids.

This clonotype was counted a few times. The rearrangement uses TRBV11-2 and TRBJ2-3; 9 positions match TRBD2. V shed 2 bases and J 5 bases; nucleotides not matched to a gene: 11. Per germline, CDR1 SGHAT and CDR2 FQNNGV. The CDR3 has 17 amino acids. In DNA form, the CDR3 reads TGTGCCAGCAGCTTACAGTCTAGCGGGACTATAGGAGATACGCAGTATTTT. Translated, it gives CASSLQSSGTIGDTQYF.

The V and J genes are TRBV14 and TRBJ2-1; TRBD1 might be the D (7 bases). The CDR3 runs 16 residues. V lost 3 bases and J lost 1, with 13 bases in between. The germline V gene encodes CDR1 SGHDN and CDR2 FVKESK. The CDR3: CASSQSQGRSYNEQFF. As DNA, the CDR3 is TGTGCCAGCAGCCAGTCACAGGGGAGGTCCTACAATGAGCAGTTCTTC.

In its sample, this clonotype was seen a few times. This chain uses TRBV2 with TRBJ2-3; D remains ambiguous. The CDR3 is 13 residues long. Germline values: CDR1 SNHLY, CDR2 FYNNEI. V lost 8 bases to trimming and J lost 6 bases, with 15 bases between them. This CDR3 reads CASPLIFGDTQYF. The CDR3 DNA reads TGTGCCAGCCCATTGATTTTCGGGGATACGCAGTATTTT.

Ten or more counts support this clonotype. The chain is built from TRBV6-1 and TRBJ2-7, with 8 bases identical to TRBD1. This CDR3 has 13 residues. In germline, CDR1 is MNHNS, CDR2 SASEGT. V gave up 7 bases and J gave up 3 bases; unmatched junction bases: 5. This chain's CDR3 is CASIGQGGYEQYV. The CDR3 DNA follows: TGTGCCAGCATAGGACAGGGAGGCTACGAGCAGTACGTC.

This clonotype was recorded a few times. The rearrangement links TRBV12-3 or TRBV12-4 to TRBJ1-2, with TRBD1 matching over 12 bases. Trimming cost V 4 bases and J 2 bases; bases outside gene matches: 14. The CDR3 contains 19 residues. CDR3 amino acids: CASSSHRDRGQGGNYGYTF. CDR3 in DNA: TGTGCCAGCAGTTCCCACCGGGACAGGGGGCAGGGTGGAAACTATGGCTACACCTTC.

This clonotype was counted between two and nine times. The chain recombines TRBV5-1 with TRBJ1-1; 7 bases are shared with TRBD1. Germline V gene sequence: CDR1 SGHRS, CDR2 YFSETQ. The CDR3 runs to 15 residues. V was pared by 4 bases and J by 3 bases, with 9 bases of the junction left unmatched. This CDR3 is CASSGTGVWDTEAFF. In DNA form, the CDR3 reads TGCGCCAGCAGCGGAACAGGGGTTTGGGACACTGAAGCTTTCTTT.

V usage is TRBV18 and J usage is TRBJ2-2; tentative D call: TRBD1 (5 bases). Trimming removed 11 bases from V and 0 bases from J, with 10 bases in between. The germline gives CDR1 KGHSH, CDR2 LQKENI. CDR3 length equals 13 residues. In nucleotides, the CDR3 is TGTGCCTGGCAGGGCGCGAACACCGGGGAGCTGTTTTTT. Protein product: CAWQGANTGELFF.

This chain connects TRBV11-3 to TRBJ2-1; 13 bases agree with TRBD2. There are 22 residues in the CDR3. The germline gives CDR1 SGHNT, CDR2 YENEEA. V shed 1 base and J 4 bases; nucleotides not matched to a gene: 19. CDR3 coding DNA: TGTGCCAGCAGCTTAGTATATCGGACTAGCGGGAGTAAAAGCGGGGATTACAATGAGCAGTTCTTC. Translating it yields CASSLVYRTSGSKSGDYNEQFF.

The genes are TRBV7-9 and TRBJ2-7; possible D gene TRBD2, 7 bases. V was trimmed by 5 bases and J by 5 bases, leaving 25 bases between them. The CDR3 length is 17 residues. CDR1 and CDR2 (germline): SEHNR, FQNEAQ (reference sequence). CDR3 in amino acids: CASSNPGGRALLDEQYF. The CDR3 DNA is TGTGCCAGCAGCAACCCGGGGGGCAGGGCCCTGCTGGACGAGCAGTACTTC.

V is TRBV20-1 and J is TRBJ2-1; no firm D call. The CDR3 is 14 amino acids. Per germline, CDR1 DFQATT and CDR2 SNEGSKA (reference sequence). Trimming took off 3 bases at V and 0 bases at J, with 9 bases between the two ends. CDR3 bases: TGCAGTGCTAGGTTCACACGCTCCTACAATGAGCAGTTCTTC. Translating it yields CSARFTRSYNEQFF.

This clonotype was seen at least ten times. The chain links TRBV10-3 to TRBJ2-1, with 14 bases identical to TRBD2. The CDR3 totals 16 residues. The germline gives CDR1 ENHRY, CDR2 SYGVKD. The V segment lost 6 bases and the J segment 4 bases; nucleotides outside the gene matches: 5. The CDR3 spells CAISQTSGGEYNEQFF. The DNA for the CDR3 is TGTGCCATCAGCCAGACTAGCGGGGGGGAATACAATGAGCAGTTCTTC.

The chain couples TRBV20-1 to TRBJ2-6, with D hard to call. With 3 bases removed from V and 2 bases from J, the gap between germline ends came to 11 bases. CDR3 size: 15 residues. CDR1 and CDR2 (germline): DFQATT, SNEGSKA (reference sequence). In DNA form, the CDR3 reads TGCAGTGCTAGCTCGGGCAGTGCTGGGGCCAACGTCCTGACTTTC. Its protein is CSASSGSAGANVLTF.

This clonotype was counted between two and nine times. The chain joins TRBV20-1 to TRBJ2-7, with no clear D. Trimming took off 3 bases at V and 3 bases at J, with 12 bases between the two ends. The CDR3 length is 13 residues. The germline CDR1 and CDR2 sequences are DFQATT and SNEGSKA (reference sequence). The CDR3 is CSARTVGSYEQYF. The DNA of the CDR3 is TGCAGTGCTAGGACGGTAGGAAGCTACGAGCAGTACTTC.

J is TRBJ2-3 and V is TRBV7-9; TRBD2 matches 9 bases. In germline, CDR1 is SEHNR, CDR2 FQNEAQ (reference sequence). V was clipped by 5 bases and J by 6 bases; unmatched bases: 9. CDR3 length: 15 residues. CDR3 nucleotide sequence: TGTGCCAGCAGCAGCTCTAGCGGGAATGTCGATACGCAGTATTTT. It encodes CASSSSSGNVDTQYF.

There are a few counts of this clonotype. This chain links TRBV9 with TRBJ2-3; D ambiguous. Trimming shortened V by 4 bases and J by 6 bases, and 9 bases separated the two germline ends. The germline CDR1 and CDR2 sequences are SGDLS and YYNGEE. The CDR3 is made up of 12 amino acids. In DNA, the CDR3 is TGTGCCAGCAGCCCCCTTTTCGATACGCAGTATTTT. Protein product: CASSPLFDTQYF.

This clonotype was detected ten times or more. The chain couples TRBV7-8 to TRBJ2-1; D uncertain. Trimming cost V 5 bases and J 5 bases, with 13 bases left between them. The CDR3 is 14 residues long. Germline CDR1 SGHVS, CDR2 FQNEAQ. For the CDR3, the DNA is TGTGCCAGCAGCCCCGACTGGCAGAACAATGAGCAGTTCTTC. It codes for CASSPDWQNNEQFF.

This sequence joins TRBV7-2 and TRBJ2-7; no clear D. The CDR3 sequence is 15 residues long. The V end was cut by 1 base, the J end by 6 bases, with 16 bases between. CDR1 SGHTA and CDR2 FQGNSA come from the germline V gene. DNA of the CDR3: TGTGCCAGCAGCTTAGGACCGCCCGTTGATGGCGAGCAGTACTTC. Translating it yields CASSLGPPVDGEQYF.

This clonotype was seen at least ten times. The junction does not match germline at one end; this may be a read error. The chain employs TRBV6-1 and TRBJ2-1, with 7 bases fitting TRBD1. Germline CDR1 is MNHNS and CDR2 is SASEGT. The CDR3 consists of 15 residues. The CDR3: CASSEGWDSYNEQFF. Written as DNA, the CDR3 is TGTGCCAGCAGCGAAGGTTGGGACAGCTACAATGAGCAGTTCTTC.

This clonotype has more than one count but fewer than ten. V and J are TRBV6-5 and TRBJ2-1; the match to TRBD1 covers 9 bases. The trim removed 1 base at V and 8 bases at J, leaving 3 bases unmatched. The CDR3 totals 14 residues. From germline, CDR1 is MNHEY and CDR2 SVGAGI. The chain's CDR3 is CASSYWTGDYEQFF. The CDR3 coding sequence is TGTGCCAGCAGTTACTGGACAGGGGATTATGAGCAGTTCTTC.

This clonotype was detected only a few times. The chain combines TRBV15 with TRBJ2-2, with D perhaps matching TRBD2 (5 bases). V lost 5 bases and J 1 base, leaving 11 bases between the germline ends. The CDR3 is 15 residues long. Per germline, CDR1 LNHNV and CDR2 YYDKDF (reference sequence). The CDR3 protein is CATSGTRVNTGELFF. The CDR3 DNA reads as TGTGCCACCAGCGGAACGCGGGTGAACACCGGGGAGCTGTTTTTT.

This clonotype has only a few counts. This sequence joins TRBV13 and TRBJ2-1; 10 nucleotides line up with TRBD2. The germline CDR1 and CDR2 sequences are PRHDT and FYEKMQ (reference sequence). V shed 3 bases and J 10 bases; nucleotides not matched to a gene: 6. This CDR3 is 14 amino acids long. CDR3 sequence: CASSLGTSDSEQFF. Here the CDR3 DNA reads TGTGCCAGCAGCTTGGGGACTAGCGATTCCGAGCAGTTCTTC.

The chain employs TRBV12-3 or TRBV12-4 and TRBJ2-1, with 8 nucleotides matching TRBD2. The CDR3 length is 17 residues. V lost 7 bases, J lost 0 bases, and 11 bases stayed unmatched. CDR3 sequence: CASIRGTSRRSYNEQFF. The CDR3 coding sequence is TGTGCCAGCATTCGCGGGACTAGTCGACGCTCCTACAATGAGCAGTTCTTC.

This chain uses TRBV12-3 or TRBV12-4 with TRBJ2-1; D call uncertain. The CDR3 loop spans 11 amino acids. V was clipped by 4 bases and J by 14 bases, with 12 bases between them. The CDR3 DNA reads TGTGCCAGCAGTTACCAGACGACTGAGTTCTTC. Translating it yields CASSYQTTEFF.

There are a few counts of this clonotype. The rearrangement links TRBV7-6 to TRBJ2-2; 7 bases fit TRBD2. This CDR3 has 15 residues. The V segment lost 6 bases and the J segment 1 base; nucleotides outside the gene matches: 5. Per germline, CDR1 SGHVS and CDR2 FNYEAQ. CDR3 nucleotide sequence: TGTGCCAGCAGAGAGCTAGCGGTGAACACCGGGGAGCTGTTTTTT. It encodes CASRELAVNTGELFF.

This clonotype was counted a few times. This chain links TRBV4-1 with TRBJ2-3; D may match TRBD1 or TRBD2 (5 bases each). V was pared by 3 bases and J by 11 bases, with 24 bases between. CDR1 and CDR2 (germline): MGHRA, YSYEKL. The CDR3 has 16 amino acids. CDR3 sequence (DNA): TGCGCCAGCAGCCAGGGGACCGTCATTGGGGGAGATGGGCAGTATTTT. The encoded protein is CASSQGTVIGGDGQYF.